This T cell receptor (beta chain) stems from a study of naive and memory T cell subsets. An oligonucleotide containing a UMI was ligated to the 3' end of TCR cDNA. The CDR3 totals 14 residues. V lost 5 bases and J lost 0; bases outside the gene matches: 1. Per the germline V gene, CDR1 is MGHDK and CDR2 is SYGVNS. This clonotype has just a few counts. Four PCR rounds used nested alpha and beta constant region primers plus the SP2 primer. Alpha and beta constant region primers primed reverse transcription for blood and skin samples. One entry per CDR3 protein, called by TCRdb with MiXCR from the 5' RACE reads. The sample records about 32,000 distinct CDR3 sequences, roughly 17% being singletons.

The chain joins TRBV25-1 to TRBJ1-1; 9 bases agree with TRBD1. This TCR was sampled from a female donor in good health. This CDR3 is CASSTGGVNTEAFF. The CDR3 coding sequence is TGTGCCAGCAGTACAGGGGGCGTGAACACTGAAGCTTTCTTT. Supplemented by reference TRBV25-1 and TRBJ1-1, the full variable domain reads EADIYQTPRYLVIGTGKKITLECSQTMGHDKMYWYQQDPGMELHLIHYSYGVNSTEKGDLSSESTVSRIRTEHFPLTLESARPSHTSQYLCASSTGGVNTEAFFGQGTRLTVV.